This TCR beta chain was recovered during a study of blood T cell repertoires in COVID-19. This clone showed up just a few times. Germline CDR1 is LGHNT and CDR2 is FRNRAP. The CDR3 contains 13 residues. Trimming cost V 1 base and J 2 bases, with 6 bases left between them. The method was immunoSEQ multiplex PCR; TCRdb's version includes in-frame clones alone and lacks a portion of them. The data show about 120,000 clones, around 86% seen once. The chain employs TRBV12-5 and TRBJ2-7; D unclear. The specimen sequenced was peripheral blood. This receptor was identified in a woman aged 70-85 years with acute or convalescent COVID-19. In nucleotides, the CDR3 is TGTGCTAGTGGTTTGGGACTGCCCTACGAGCAGTACTTC. Amino acids: CASGLGLPYEQYF.